The clone carrying this T cell receptor (beta chain) was seen a handful of times. The entry originates in a study of blood T cell repertoires in COVID-19. Study details: COVID-19 samples collected from the United States, Italy and Spain covered acute and convalescent phases.

CDR1 is MNHEY and CDR2 is SVGEGT in the germline V gene. Trimming took off 5 bases at V and 5 bases at J, with 7 bases between the two ends. This CDR3 has 12 residues. Original handling: The assay estimated nucleated cells by amplifying reference gene primers. The table came from immunoSEQ multiplex PCR; TCRdb's copy has only in-frame clones and leaves some out. The V and J calls and clone size were taken over from that table, and D and trimming were inferred from the DNA. Here the sample spans 200,000 or so clones, under 90% being singletons. The chain has TRBV6-2 or TRBV6-3 and TRBJ1-5, with D possibly being TRBD1 (6 bases). This clonotype was obtained from a human donor in a cohort sampled during active COVID-19. The sequencing sample was made of peripheral blood. CDR3 in DNA: TGTGCCAGCAGTCAGGGGTATCAGCCCCAGCATTTT. This sequence encodes CASSQGYQPQHF.